This T cell receptor (beta chain) was observed in a study of human T cells and chemical hapten exposure. Study-wide context: Investigators sensitized around 2 cm by around 2 cm of upper inner arm skin with 2% DPC. Women made up most patients, who had alopecia areata, totalis or universalis.

Original processing notes: The median was around 91,000 TCRs per sample, ranging about 23,224 to 690,600. Each CDR3 protein is one row after TCRdb ran MiXCR on the RACE reads. These V and J calls are TCRdb output, not the study's own analysis. In the table there are roughly 380,000 distinct CDR3 sequences, 5.1% of which are singletons. This clonotype was found many times. As to time point: pre-sensitization, week 0. Treatment in this sample: therapeutic diphenylcyclopropenone sensitization with weekly scalp DPC. At every patch-test visit, blood was drawn before the patch test was applied. This CDR3 is 11 amino acids long. The V and J ends lost 7 bases and 5 bases respectively, with 9 bases between them. Germline V gene lookup returns CDR1 SGHRS and CDR2 YFSETQ.

The chain employs TRBV5-1 and TRBJ2-5; D call uncertain. The TCR sequence derives from a woman between 45 and 65 years old with alopecia areata. Some clones in this sample may be carry-over from other donors' samples. The starting material was whole blood, obtained in connection with sensitization to the hapten diphenylcyclopropenone (DPC). The CDR3 bases are TGCGCCAGCTCTACTCCGGAGACCCAGTACTTC. This encodes CASSTPETQYF.